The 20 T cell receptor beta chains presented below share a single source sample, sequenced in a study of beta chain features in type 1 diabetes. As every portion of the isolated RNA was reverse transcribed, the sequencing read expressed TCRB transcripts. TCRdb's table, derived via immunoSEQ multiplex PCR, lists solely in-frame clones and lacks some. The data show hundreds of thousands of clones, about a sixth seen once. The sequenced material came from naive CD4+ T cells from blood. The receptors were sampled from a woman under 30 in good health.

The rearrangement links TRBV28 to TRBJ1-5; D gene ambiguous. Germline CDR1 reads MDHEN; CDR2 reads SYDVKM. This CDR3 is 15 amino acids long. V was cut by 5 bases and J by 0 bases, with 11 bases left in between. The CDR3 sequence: CASSLTSNSNQPQHF. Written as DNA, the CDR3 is TGTGCCAGCAGTCTGACAAGCAATAGCAATCAGCCCCAGCATTTT.

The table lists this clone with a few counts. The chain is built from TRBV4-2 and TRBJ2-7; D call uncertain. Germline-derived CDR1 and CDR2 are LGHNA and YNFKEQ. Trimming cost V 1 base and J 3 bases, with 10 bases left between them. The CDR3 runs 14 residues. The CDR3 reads CASSQVASLYEQYF. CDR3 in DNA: TGTGCCAGCAGCCAAGTTGCCAGCCTCTACGAGCAGTACTTC.

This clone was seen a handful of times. DNA of the CDR3: TGTGCCAGCAGATCTTTGAGGGGAGGCCAAGAGACCCAGTACTTC. Its translation is CASRSLRGGQETQYF. This chain connects TRBV11-2 to TRBJ2-5; D may be TRBD2 (6 bases). CDR3 length: 15 amino acids. Trimming removed 6 bases from V and 1 base from J, with 15 bases in between. Germline CDR1 and CDR2: SGHAT and FQNNGV.

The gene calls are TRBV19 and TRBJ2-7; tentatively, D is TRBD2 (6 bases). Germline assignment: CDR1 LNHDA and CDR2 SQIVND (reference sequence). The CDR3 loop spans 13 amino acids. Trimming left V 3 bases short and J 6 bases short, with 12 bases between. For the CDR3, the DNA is TGTGCCAGTAGTATGGGGGGAAAGTCCGAGCAGTACTTC. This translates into CASSMGGKSEQYF.

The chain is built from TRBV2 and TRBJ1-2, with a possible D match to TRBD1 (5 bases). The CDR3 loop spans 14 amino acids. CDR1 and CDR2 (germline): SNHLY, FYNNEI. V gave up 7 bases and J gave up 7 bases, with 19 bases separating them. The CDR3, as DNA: TGTGCCAGCAATCAGGCCAGGGTACTTGGTGGCTACACCTTC. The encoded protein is CASNQARVLGGYTF.

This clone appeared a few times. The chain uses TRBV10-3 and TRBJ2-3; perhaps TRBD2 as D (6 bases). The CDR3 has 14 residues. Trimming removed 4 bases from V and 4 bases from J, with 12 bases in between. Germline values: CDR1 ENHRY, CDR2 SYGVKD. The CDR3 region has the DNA TGTGCCATCAGTGTCGGCAGGGACTCAGATACGCAGTATTTT. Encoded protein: CAISVGRDSDTQYF.

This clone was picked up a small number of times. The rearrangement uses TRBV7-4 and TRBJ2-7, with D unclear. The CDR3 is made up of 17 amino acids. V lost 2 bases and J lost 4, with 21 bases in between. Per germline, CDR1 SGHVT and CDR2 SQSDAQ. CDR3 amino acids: CASSLFLIWDCKYEQYF. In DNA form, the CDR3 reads TGTGCCAGCAGCTTATTTTTAATCTGGGATTGCAAATACGAGCAGTACTTC.

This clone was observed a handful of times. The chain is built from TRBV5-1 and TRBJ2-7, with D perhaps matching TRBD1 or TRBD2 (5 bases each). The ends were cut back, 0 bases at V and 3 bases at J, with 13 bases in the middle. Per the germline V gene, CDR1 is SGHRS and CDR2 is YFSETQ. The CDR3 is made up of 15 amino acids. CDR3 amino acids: CASSLASGRFYEQYF. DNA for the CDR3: TGCGCCAGCAGCTTGGCCTCGGGACGCTTCTACGAGCAGTACTTC.

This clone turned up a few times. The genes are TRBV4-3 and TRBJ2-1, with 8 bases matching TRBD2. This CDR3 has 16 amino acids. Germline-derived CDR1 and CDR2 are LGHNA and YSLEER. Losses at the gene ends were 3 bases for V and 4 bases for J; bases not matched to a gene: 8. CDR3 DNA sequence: TGCGCCAGCAGCCAGGAAAGCGGGAGTTCATACAATGAGCAGTTCTTC. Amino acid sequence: CASSQESGSSYNEQFF.

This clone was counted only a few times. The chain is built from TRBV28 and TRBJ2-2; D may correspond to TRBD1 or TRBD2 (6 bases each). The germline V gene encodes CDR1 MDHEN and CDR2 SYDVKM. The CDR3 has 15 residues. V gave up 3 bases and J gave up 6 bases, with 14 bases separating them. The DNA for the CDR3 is TGTGCCAGCAGTTTTTTGGGGGGCAACCCCGGGGAGCTGTTTTTT. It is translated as CASSFLGGNPGELFF.

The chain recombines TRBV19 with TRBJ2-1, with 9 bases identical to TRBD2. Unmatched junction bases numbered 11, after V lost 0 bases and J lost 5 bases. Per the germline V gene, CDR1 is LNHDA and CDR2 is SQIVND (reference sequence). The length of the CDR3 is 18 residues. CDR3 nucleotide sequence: TGTGCCAGTAGTATAGATTCCCCGGCTAGCGGGATTAACAATGAGCAGTTCTTC. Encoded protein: CASSIDSPASGINNEQFF.

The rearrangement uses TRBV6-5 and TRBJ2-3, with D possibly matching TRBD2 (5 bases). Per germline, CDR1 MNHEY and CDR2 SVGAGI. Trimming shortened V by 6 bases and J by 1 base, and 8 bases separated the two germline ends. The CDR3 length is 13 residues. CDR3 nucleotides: TGTGCCAGCAGACCAGCGGGCACAGATACGCAGTATTTT. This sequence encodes CASRPAGTDTQYF.

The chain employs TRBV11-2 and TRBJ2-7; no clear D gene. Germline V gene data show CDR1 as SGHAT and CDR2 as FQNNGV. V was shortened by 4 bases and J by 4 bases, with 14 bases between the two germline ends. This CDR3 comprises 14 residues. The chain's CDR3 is CASSSLQRWYEQYF. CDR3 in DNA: TGTGCCAGCAGCTCACTTCAAAGATGGTACGAGCAGTACTTC.

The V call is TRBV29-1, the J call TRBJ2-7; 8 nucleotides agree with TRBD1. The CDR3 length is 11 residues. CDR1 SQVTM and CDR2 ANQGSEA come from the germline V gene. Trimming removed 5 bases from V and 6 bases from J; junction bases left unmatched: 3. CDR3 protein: CSVQGAREQYF. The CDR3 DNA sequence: TGCAGCGTTCAGGGGGCTCGCGAGCAGTACTTC.

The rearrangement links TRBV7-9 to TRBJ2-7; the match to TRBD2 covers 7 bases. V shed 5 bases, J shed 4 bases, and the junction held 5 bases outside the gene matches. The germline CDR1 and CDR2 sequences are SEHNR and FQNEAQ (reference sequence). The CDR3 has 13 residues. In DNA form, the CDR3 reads TGTGCCAGCAGCAGCCTGCGGGGGTACGAGCAGTACTTC. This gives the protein CASSSLRGYEQYF.

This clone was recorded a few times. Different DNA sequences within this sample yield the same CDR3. CDR3 residues: CATSRRGAYEQYF. The CDR3 DNA follows: TGTGCCACCAGTCGTCGGGGGGCCTACGAGCAGTACTTC. The chain recombines TRBV15 with TRBJ2-7; 7 nucleotides align to TRBD2. The ends lost 6 bases at V and 2 bases at J; junction bases unmatched: 4. CDR3 length: 13 amino acids. Germline V gene sequence: CDR1 LNHNV, CDR2 YYDKDF (reference sequence).

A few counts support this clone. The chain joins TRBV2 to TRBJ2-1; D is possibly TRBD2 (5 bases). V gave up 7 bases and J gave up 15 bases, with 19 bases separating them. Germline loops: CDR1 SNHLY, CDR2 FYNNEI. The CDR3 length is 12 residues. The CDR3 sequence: CASTWARERMFF. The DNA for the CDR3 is TGTGCCAGCACTTGGGCGAGGGAGAGGATGTTCTTC.

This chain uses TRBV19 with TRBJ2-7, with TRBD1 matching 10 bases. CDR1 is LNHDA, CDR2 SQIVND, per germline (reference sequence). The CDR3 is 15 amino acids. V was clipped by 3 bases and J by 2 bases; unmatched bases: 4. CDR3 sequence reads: CASSISGQGAYEQYF. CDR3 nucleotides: TGTGCCAGTAGTATTTCTGGACAGGGGGCCTACGAGCAGTACTTC.

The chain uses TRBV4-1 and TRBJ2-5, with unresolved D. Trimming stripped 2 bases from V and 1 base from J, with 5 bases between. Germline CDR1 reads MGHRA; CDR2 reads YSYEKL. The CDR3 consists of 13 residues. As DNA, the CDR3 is TGCGCCAGCAGCCAATCGGTCCAAGAGACCCAGTACTTC. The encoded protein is CASSQSVQETQYF.

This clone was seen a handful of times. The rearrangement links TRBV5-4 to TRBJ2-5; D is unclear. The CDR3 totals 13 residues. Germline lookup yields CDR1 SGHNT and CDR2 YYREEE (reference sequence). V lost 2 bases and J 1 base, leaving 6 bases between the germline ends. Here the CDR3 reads CASSLTSQETQYF. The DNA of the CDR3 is TGTGCCAGCAGCTTAACCAGCCAAGAGACCCAGTACTTC. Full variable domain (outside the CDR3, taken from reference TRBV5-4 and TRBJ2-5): ETGVTQSPTHLIKTRGQQVTLRCSSQSGHNTVSWYQQALGQGPQFIFQYYREEENGRGNFPPRFSGLQFPNYSSELNVNALELDDSALYLCASSLTSQETQYFGPGTRLLVL.